The clone carrying this T cell receptor (beta chain) has at least ten counts. The antigen is not known. TCRdb re-analyzed the PCR reads through MiXCR. In the table there are approximately 30,000 clones, 3.5% to 4.5% of which are singletons. Thyroid surgery had not been preceded by any treatment in any patient. The sample is drawn from a study of metastatic and nonmetastatic thyroid tumors. Background on the study: Thyroid patients, malignant and benign, had repertoires compared across blood and tumor or nodule tissue. Study-wide points: Relative to benign nodules, malignant thyroid tumors were reportedly characterized by significantly elevated TCR beta diversity in blood and tumor.

Germline V gene data show CDR1 as WSHSY and CDR2 as SAAADI. This CDR3 has 12 amino acids. The V end lost 7 bases, the J end lost 2 bases, and 8 bases lay between the germline ends. The chain joins TRBV10-2 to TRBJ1-2, with D possibly TRBD1 on 5 matching bases. The specimen was blood. The receptor was derived from a male donor with papillary thyroid cancer or a benign thyroid nodule (not recorded which). Some clones in this sample may be carry-over from other donors' samples. This CDR3 reads CASTGGNYGYTF. The DNA for the CDR3 is TGCGCCAGCACCGGGGGAAACTATGGCTACACCTTC.